This TCR beta chain was sequenced in a study of breast tumors, draining lymph nodes, adjacent tissues. Whole-study results and caveats: Most tumor T cells seemingly derive from lymph node, then expand in tumor. Data only fit, rather than demonstrated, lymph node origin of most tumor T cells. Luminal-like breast cancer showed significantly higher tumor–nontumor repertoire similarity than basal-like.

TCRdb called the multiplex PCR reads again in MiXCR, with one record for every CDR3 protein. The sample has fewer than 200,000 distinct CDR3 sequences; around 35% are singletons. The lymph nodes were axillary draining lymph nodes from breast cancer patients. A note on this clonotype: Its antigen is still unknown. Being one base from a much bigger clone, this may be a read error.

The CDR3 contains 13 residues. Germline V lookup: CDR1 ENHRY, CDR2 SYGVKD. This clonotype originated in a female donor with breast cancer. Some clones in this sample may be carry-over from other donors' samples. The chain recombines TRBV10-3 with TRBJ1-4; 7 bases fit TRBD1. What was sequenced was axillary lymph node tissue. The CDR3 DNA follows: TGTGCCAGCAGGGGGGACCGGCTAGAAAAACTGCTTTTT. Protein: CASRGDRLEKLLF.